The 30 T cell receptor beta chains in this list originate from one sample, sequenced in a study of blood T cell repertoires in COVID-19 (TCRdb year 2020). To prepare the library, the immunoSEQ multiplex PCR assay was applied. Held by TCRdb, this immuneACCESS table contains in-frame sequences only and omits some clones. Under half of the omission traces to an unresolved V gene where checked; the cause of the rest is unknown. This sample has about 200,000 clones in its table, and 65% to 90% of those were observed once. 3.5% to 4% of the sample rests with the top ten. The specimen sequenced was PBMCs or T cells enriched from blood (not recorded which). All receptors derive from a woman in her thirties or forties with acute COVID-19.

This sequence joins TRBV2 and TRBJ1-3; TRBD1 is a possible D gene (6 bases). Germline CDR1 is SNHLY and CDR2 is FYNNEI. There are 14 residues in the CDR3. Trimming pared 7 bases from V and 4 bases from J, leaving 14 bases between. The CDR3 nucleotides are TGTGCCAGCATGGCAGGGGCGTACGGAAACACCATATATTTT. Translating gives CASMAGAYGNTIYF. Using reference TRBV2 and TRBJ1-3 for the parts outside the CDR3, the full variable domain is EPEVTQTPSHQVTQMGQEVILRCVPISNHLYFYWYRQILGQKVEFLVSFYNNEISEKSEIFDDQFSVERPDGSNFTLKIRSTKLEDSAMYFCASMAGAYGNTIYFGEGSWLTVV.

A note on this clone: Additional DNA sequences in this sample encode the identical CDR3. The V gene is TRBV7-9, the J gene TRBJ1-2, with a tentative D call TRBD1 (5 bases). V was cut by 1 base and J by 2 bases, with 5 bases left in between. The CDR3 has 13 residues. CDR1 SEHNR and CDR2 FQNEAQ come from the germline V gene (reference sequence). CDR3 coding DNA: TGTGCCAGCAGCTTAGGACAGAACTATGGCTACACCTTC. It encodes CASSLGQNYGYTF.

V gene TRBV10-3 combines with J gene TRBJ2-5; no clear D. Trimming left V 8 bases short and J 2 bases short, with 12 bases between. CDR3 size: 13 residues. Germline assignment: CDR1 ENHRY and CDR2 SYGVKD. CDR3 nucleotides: TGTGCCATCGCTTTTCGCGGACAAGAGACCCAGTACTTC. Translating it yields CAIAFRGQETQYF.

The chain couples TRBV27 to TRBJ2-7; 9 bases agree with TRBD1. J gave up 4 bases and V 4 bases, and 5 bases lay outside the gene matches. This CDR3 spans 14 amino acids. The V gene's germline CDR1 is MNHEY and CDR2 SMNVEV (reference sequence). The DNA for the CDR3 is TGTGCCAGCAGTTCCCGGGACAGGGATTACGAGCAGTACTTC. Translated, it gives CASSSRDRDYEQYF.

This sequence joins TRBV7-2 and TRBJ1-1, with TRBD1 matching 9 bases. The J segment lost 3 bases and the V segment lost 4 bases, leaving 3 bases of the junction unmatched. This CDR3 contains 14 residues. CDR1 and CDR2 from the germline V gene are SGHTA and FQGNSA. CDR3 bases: TGTGCCAGCAGCTCACAGGGGGCTGACACTGAAGCTTTCTTT. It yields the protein CASSSQGADTEAFF. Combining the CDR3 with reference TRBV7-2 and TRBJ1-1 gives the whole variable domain GAGVSQSPSNKVTEKGKDVELRCDPISGHTALYWYRQSLGQGLEFLIYFQGNSAPDKSGLPSDRFSAERTGGSVSTLTIQRTQQEDSAVYLCASSSQGADTEAFFGQGTRLTVV.

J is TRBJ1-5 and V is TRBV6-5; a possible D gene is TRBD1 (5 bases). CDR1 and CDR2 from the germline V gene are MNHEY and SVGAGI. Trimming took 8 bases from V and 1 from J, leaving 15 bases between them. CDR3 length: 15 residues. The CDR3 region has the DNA TGTGCCAGCGGCGACAGCTACCGGAGCAATCAGCCCCAGCATTTT. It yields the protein CASGDSYRSNQPQHF.

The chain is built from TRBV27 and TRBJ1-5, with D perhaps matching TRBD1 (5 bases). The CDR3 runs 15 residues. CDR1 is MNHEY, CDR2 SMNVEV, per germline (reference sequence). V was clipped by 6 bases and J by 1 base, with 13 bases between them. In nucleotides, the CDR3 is TGTGCCAGCAGCCCCGGGGGGAAGAGCAATCAGCCCCAGCATTTT. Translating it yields CASSPGGKSNQPQHF.

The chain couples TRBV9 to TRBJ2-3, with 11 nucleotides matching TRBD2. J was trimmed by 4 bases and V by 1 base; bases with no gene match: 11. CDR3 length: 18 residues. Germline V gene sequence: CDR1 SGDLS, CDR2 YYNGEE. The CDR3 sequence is CASSVKSLTSGRSDTQYF. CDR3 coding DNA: TGTGCCAGCAGCGTAAAATCTCTTACTAGCGGGAGATCAGATACGCAGTATTTT.

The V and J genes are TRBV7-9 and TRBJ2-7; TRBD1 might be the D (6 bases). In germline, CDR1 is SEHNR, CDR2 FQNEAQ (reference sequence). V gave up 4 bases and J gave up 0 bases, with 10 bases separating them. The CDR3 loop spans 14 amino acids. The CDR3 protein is CASSSHRDSYEQYF. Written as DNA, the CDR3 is TGTGCCAGCAGCTCTCACAGGGACTCCTACGAGCAGTACTTC.

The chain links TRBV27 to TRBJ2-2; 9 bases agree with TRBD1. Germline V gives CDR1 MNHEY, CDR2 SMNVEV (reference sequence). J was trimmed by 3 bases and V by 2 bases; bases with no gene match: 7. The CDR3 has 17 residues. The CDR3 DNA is TGTGCCAGCAGTTTAGTTGGGACAGGGCGGGACACCGGGGAGCTGTTTTTT. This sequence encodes CASSLVGTGRDTGELFF.

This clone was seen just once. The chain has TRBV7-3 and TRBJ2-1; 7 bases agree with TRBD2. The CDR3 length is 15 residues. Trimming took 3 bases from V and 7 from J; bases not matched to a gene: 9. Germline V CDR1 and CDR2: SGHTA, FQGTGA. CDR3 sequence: CASSFAAGVLNEQFF. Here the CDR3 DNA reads TGTGCCAGCAGCTTTGCGGCGGGGGTTTTGAATGAGCAGTTCTTC.

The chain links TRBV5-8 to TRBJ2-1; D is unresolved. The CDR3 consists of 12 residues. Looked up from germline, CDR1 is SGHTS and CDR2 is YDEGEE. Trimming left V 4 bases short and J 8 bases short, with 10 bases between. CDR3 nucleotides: TGTGCCAGCAGCGGAGCCGGCGATGAGCAGTTCTTC. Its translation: CASSGAGDEQFF.

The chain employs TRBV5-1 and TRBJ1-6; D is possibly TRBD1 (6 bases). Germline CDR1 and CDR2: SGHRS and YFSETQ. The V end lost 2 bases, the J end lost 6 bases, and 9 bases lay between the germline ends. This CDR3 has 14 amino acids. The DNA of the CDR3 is TGCGCCAGCAGCTTACAAGGGGGTAATTCACCCCTCCACTTT. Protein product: CASSLQGGNSPLHF.

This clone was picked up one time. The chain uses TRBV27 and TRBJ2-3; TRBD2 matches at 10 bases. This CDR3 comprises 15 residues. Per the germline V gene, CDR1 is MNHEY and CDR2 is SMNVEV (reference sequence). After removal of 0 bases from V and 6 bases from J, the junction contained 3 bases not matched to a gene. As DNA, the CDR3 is TGTGCCAGCAGTTTATCATCTAGCGGGAGTGATACGCAGTATTTT. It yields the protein CASSLSSSGSDTQYF.

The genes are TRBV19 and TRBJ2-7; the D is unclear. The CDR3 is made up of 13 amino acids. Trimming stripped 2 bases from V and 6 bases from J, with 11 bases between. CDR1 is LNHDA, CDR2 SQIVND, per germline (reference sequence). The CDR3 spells CASSITGSREQYF. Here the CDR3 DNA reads TGTGCCAGTAGTATAACGGGTTCCCGCGAGCAGTACTTC.

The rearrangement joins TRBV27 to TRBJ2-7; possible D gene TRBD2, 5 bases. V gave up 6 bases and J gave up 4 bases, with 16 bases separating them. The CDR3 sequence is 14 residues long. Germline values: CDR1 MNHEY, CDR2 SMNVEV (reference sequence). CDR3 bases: TGTGCCAGCAGGGGGATGAGCGGAGCGTACGAGCAGTACTTC. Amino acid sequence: CASRGMSGAYEQYF.

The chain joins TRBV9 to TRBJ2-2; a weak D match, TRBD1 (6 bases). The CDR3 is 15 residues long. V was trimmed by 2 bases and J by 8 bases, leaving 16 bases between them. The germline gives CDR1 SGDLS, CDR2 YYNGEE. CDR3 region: CASSVQGQPRGELFF. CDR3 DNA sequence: TGTGCCAGCAGCGTCCAAGGACAGCCTAGGGGGGAGCTGTTTTTT. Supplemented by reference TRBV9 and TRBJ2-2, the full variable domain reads DSGVTQTPKHLITATGQRVTLRCSPRSGDLSVYWYQQSLDQGLQFLIQYYNGEERAKGNILERFSAQQFPDLHSELNLSSLELGDSALYFCASSVQGQPRGELFFGEGSRLTVL.

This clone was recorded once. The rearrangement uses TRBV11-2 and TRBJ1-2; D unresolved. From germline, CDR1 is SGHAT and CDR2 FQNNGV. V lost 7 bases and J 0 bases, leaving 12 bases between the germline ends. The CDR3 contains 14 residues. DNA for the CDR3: TGTGCCAGCACCACTGTGTCCACTAACTATGGCTACACCTTC. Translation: CASTTVSTNYGYTF.

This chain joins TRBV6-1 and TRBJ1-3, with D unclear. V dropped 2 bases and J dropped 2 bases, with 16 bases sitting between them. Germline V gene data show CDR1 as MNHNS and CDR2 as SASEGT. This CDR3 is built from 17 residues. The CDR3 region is CASSERGIERTGNTIYF. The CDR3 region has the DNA TGTGCCAGCAGTGAACGAGGAATTGAGCGGACTGGAAACACCATATATTTT.

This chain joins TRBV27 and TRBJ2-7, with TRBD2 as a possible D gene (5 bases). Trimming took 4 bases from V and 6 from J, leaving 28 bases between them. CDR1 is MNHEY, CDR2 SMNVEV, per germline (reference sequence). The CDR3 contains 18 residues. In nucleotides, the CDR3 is TGTGCCAGCAGTTCTACCCATCTCGGAGGTTTAACTGTTGGCGAGCAGTACTTC. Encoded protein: CASSSTHLGGLTVGEQYF.

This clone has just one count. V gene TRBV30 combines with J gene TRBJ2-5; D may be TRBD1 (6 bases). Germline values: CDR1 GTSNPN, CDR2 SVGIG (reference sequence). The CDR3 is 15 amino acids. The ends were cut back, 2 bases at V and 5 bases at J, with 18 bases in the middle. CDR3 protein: CAWSIARGREETQYF. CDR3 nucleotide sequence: TGTGCCTGGAGTATAGCAAGGGGGAGAGAGGAGACCCAGTACTTC.

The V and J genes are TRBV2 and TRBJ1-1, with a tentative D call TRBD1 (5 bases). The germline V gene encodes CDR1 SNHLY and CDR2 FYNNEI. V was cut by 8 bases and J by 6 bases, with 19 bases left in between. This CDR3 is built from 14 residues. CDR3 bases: TGTGCCAGCCGGGAGAGGGGTATTTCCGCTGAAGCTTTCTTT. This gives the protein CASRERGISAEAFF. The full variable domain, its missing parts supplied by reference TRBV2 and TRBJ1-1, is EPEVTQTPSHQVTQMGQEVILRCVPISNHLYFYWYRQILGQKVEFLVSFYNNEISEKSEIFDDQFSVERPDGSNFTLKIRSTKLEDSAMYFCASRERGISAEAFFGQGTRLTVV.

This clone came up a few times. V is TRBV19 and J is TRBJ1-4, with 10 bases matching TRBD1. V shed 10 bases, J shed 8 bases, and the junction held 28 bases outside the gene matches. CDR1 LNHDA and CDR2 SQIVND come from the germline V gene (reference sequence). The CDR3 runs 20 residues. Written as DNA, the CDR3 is TGTGCCACCACTCCTAGGGGACAGGGGACCCGCGGTCCTAATAGCGAAAAACTGTTTTTT. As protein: CATTPRGQGTRGPNSEKLFF. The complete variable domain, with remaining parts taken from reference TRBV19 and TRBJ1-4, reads DGGITQSPKYLFRKEGQNVTLSCEQNLNHDAMYWYRQDPGQGLRLIYYSQIVNDFQKGDIAEGYSVSREKKESFPLTVTSAQKNPTAFYLCATTPRGQGTRGPNSEKLFFGSGTQLSVL.

The CDR3 loop reads CASTELSTGSSYNSPLHF. The CDR3 coding sequence is TGTGCCAGCACAGAACTTTCGACAGGGAGCTCCTATAATTCACCCCTCCACTTT. The V and J genes are TRBV2 and TRBJ1-6; the match to TRBD1 covers 7 bases. The CDR3 has 18 residues. Germline lookup yields CDR1 SNHLY and CDR2 FYNNEI. With 7 bases clipped from V and 0 bases from J, the junction kept 12 bases outside the gene matches.

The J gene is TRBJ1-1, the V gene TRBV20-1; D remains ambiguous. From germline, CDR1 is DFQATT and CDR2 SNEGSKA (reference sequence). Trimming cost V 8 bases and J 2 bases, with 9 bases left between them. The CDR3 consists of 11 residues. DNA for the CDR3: TGCAGTCCGGACTCCAACACTGAAGCTTTCTTT. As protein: CSPDSNTEAFF.

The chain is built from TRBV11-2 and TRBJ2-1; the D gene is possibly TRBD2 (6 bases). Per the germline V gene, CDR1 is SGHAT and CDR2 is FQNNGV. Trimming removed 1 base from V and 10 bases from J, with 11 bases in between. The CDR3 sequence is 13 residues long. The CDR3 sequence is CASSLVIRGEQFF. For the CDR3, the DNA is TGTGCCAGCAGCTTAGTAATACGGGGGGAGCAGTTCTTC.

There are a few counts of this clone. The CDR3 here is CASSKMGRTNNEQFF. The CDR3 DNA follows: TGTGCCAGCAGCAAAATGGGACGGACTAACAATGAGCAGTTCTTC. J is TRBJ2-1 and V is TRBV11-3; TRBD2 might be the D (6 bases). The CDR3 is 15 amino acids. Germline lookup yields CDR1 SGHNT and CDR2 YENEEA. Trimming took off 5 bases at V and 5 bases at J, with 16 bases between the two ends.

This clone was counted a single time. The CDR3 coding sequence is TGCGCCAGCAGCTTGGCCCCGGGACAACGAAACACTGAAGCTTTCTTT. Protein sequence: CASSLAPGQRNTEAFF. The chain has TRBV5-1 and TRBJ1-1; weak D call: TRBD1 (6 bases). This CDR3 is 16 amino acids long. The germline V gene encodes CDR1 SGHRS and CDR2 YFSETQ. Trimming removed 0 bases at V and 2 bases at J, with 14 bases between.

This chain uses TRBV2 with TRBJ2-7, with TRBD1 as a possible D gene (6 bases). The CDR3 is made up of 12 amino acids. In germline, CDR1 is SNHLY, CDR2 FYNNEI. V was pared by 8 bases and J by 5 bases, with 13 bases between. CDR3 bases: TGTGCCAGCGAGTGGCAGGGGAACGAGCAGTACTTC. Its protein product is CASEWQGNEQYF.

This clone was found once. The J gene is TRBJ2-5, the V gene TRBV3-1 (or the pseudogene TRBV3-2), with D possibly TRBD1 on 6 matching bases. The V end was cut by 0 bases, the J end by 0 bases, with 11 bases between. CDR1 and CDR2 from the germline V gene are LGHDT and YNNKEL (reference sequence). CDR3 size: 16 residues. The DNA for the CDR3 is TGTGCCAGCAGCCAAGATTGGGGACAAGACCAAGAGACCCAGTACTTC. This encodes CASSQDWGQDQETQYF.